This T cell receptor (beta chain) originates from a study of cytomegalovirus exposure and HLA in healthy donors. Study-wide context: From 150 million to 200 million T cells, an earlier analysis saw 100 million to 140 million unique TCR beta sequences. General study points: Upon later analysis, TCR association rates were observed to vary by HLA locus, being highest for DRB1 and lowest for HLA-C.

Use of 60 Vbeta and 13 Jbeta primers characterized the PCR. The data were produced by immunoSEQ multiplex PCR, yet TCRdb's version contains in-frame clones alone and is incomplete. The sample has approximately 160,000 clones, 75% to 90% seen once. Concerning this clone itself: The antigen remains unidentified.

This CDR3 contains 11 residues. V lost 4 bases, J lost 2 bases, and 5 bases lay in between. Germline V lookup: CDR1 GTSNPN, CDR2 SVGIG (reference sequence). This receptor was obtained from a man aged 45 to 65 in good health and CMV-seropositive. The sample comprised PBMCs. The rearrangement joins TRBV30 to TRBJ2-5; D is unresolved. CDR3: CAWTGQETQYF. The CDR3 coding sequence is TGTGCCTGGACCGGGCAAGAGACCCAGTACTTC.